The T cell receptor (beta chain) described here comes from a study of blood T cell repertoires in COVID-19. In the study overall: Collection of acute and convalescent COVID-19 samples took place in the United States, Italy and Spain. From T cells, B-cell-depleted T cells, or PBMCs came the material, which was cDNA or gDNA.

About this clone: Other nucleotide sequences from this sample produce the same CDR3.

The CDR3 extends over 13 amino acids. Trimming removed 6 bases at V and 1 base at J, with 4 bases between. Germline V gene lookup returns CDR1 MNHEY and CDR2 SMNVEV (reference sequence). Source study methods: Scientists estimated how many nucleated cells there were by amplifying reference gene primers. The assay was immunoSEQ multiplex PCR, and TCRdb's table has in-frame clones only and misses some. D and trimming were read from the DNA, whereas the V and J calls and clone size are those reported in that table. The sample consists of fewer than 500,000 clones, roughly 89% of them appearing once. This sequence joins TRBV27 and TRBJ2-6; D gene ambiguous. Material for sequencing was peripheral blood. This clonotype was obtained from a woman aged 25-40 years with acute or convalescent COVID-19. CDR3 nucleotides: TGTGCCAGCAGCCTGTCTGGGGCCAACGTCCTGACTTTC. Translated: CASSLSGANVLTF.